This T cell receptor (beta chain) was recorded in a study of T-cell reconstitution after alpha-beta-depleted transplantation in children. Using unique molecular identifiers, the investigators prepared the TCRbeta library. MiXCR was run by TCRdb on the PCR reads, yielding one entry per CDR3 protein. The table records fewer than 550,000 distinct CDR3 sequences, under 20% of them present only once. This clonotype was seen more than once but under ten times. The antigen is not known. Germline CDR1 and CDR2: MNHNS and SASEGT. V was pared by 5 bases and J by 2 bases, with 20 bases between. This CDR3 region has 17 residues. Study-level results: As was reported, about two months after transplant, alpha-beta T cells came from several hundred expanded graft clones. It was newly produced T cells that mostly accounted for T-cell counts and diversity one year after transplant.

This material consisted of PBMCs, mostly from graft donor cells, taken 360 days after TCRalphabeta/CD19-depleted stem cell transplant. The chain joins TRBV6-1 to TRBJ2-3; a possible D gene is TRBD2 (6 bases). The clonotype comes from a boy in the first two years of life who had a stem cell transplant for Wiskott-Aldrich syndrome, so the T cells may come from the graft donor. The CDR3 DNA reads as TGTGCCAGCAGTCAATACGGGACTCACCGTAACACAGATACGCAGTATTTT. Its protein is CASSQYGTHRNTDTQYF.